This TCR beta chain stems from a study of identical twins (TCRdb year 2016). A note on the overall study: To test whether fetal clonotypes persist, this study deep-sequenced TCR alpha and beta repertoires from monozygotic twins, from unrelated adults of various ages, and from cord blood. To rule out contamination, replicate twin experiments were performed at different times with different library preparation protocols.

Only healthy Caucasian donors were included. Three pairs of female monozygotic twins, all aged about 18 to 30 years, were included in the twin cohort. The RNA used for TCR libraries was isolated from peripheral blood mononuclear cells. Spanning cysteine to phenylalanine, the CDR3 consists of 13 amino acids. Here the CDR3 DNA is all that survives: 39 bases in frame from base 1. The germline V gene (reference sequence) yields DFQATT for CDR1 and SNEGSKA for CDR2. Ends trimmed: V by 6 bases, J by 1 base; bases unmatched to a gene: 3. The paper as a whole reports these results and caveats: In monozygotic twins, out-of-frame TCR alpha sharing was systematically underestimated by recombination models, although the models agreed with sharing between unrelated individuals. Compared with coincidental sharing between unrelated individuals, an excess of low generation-probability sequences was observed among out-of-frame TCR alpha sequences shared between twins. Fewer insertions were carried by abundant cord blood beta clonotypes; a weaker similar trend was observed in young adult naive repertoires, while no such trend was observed in memory repertoires. Invariant T cells such as MAIT and iNKT could partly confound zero-insertion analyses, although diverse VJ usage argued against such confounding for most clonotypes. A weaker excess of twin sharing was found in beta out-of-frame sequences because the signal-to-noise ratio was lowered by fewer shared sequences. Conclusions relied on cross-sectional statistical analysis, since the same donors could not be followed over many years.

There are a few counts of this clonotype. Its antigen is unknown. It has no much larger one-base neighbor in the sample; base qualities were not kept. The protocol used for the library was 5' RACE. The listed sequencing device is Illumina HiSeq 2000. Template switching introduced a universal primer binding site; the final cDNA contained a unique molecular identifier, enabling accurate counting of TCR cDNA molecules. Specific primers in the conserved constant-segment region were used to synthesize first-strand cDNA for TCR alpha and beta chains. To control for contamination, every cDNA library carried two barcodes: a SMART-Mk sample barcode plus Illumina barcodes. Two successive PCR steps introduced TruSeq adapter sequences along with Illumina sample barcodes. Sequencing of the TCR alpha and beta cDNA libraries was done on the Illumina HiSeq platform using custom primers. From the authors' description of their analysis: MiGEC was used to process raw reads and extract unique molecular identifiers, and MiXCR was used to find CDR3 positions. Recombination models were inferred per individual with the repgenHMM and IGoR tools using an EM algorithm. The analysis of shared clonotypes was done with the tcR package in R, with sharing normalized by the product of cloneset sizes. Out-of-frame nonproductive sequences were analyzed to study raw recombination free of thymic and clonal selection effects. TCRdb handled the public reads itself, with Q25 trimming in fastp and clone calling in MiXCR, and kept productive beta chains. CDR3 protein duplicates are merged, each entry listing the most common genes and DNA. It is TCRdb's table, rather than the study itself, that gives the V and J calls and clone size. The sample table holds some 900,000 distinct CDR3 sequences, of which 9% to 15% were seen once. The top ten hold around 1.6% of the sample.

Another study also made use of these data, one on yellow fever vaccine responses in identical twins. As the second paper documents: According to the authors, in identical twins the way T cells responded to vaccination appeared partly convergent and partly personalized. In the study, vaccine-responding T cell clones were precisely tracked in identical twins.

This clonotype was obtained from a woman between 18 and 29 years old in good health. The sequenced sample consisted of PBMCs. This sequence uses TRBV20-1 and TRBJ2-3; TRBD1 agrees with 8 junctional bases. The CDR3: CSAEDRGTDTQYF. Here is the DNA: TGCAGTGCCGAGGACAGGGGCACAGATACGCAGTATTTT.